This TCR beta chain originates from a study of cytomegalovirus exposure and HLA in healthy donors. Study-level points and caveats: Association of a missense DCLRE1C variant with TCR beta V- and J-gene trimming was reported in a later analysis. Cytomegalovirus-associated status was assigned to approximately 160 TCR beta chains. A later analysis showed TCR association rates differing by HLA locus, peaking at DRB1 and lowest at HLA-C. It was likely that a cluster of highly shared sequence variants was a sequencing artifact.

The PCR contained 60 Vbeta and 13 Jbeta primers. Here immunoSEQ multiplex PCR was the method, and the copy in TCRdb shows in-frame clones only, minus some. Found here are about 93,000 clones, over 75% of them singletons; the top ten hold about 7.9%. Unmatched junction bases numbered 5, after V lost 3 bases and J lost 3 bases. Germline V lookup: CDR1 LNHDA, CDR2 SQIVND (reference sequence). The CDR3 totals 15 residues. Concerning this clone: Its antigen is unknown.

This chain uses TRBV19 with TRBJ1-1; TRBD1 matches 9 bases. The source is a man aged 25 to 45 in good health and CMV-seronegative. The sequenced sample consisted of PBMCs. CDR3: CASSMGTGRYTEAFF. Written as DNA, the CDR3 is TGTGCCAGTAGTATGGGGACAGGGCGATACACTGAAGCTTTCTTT.